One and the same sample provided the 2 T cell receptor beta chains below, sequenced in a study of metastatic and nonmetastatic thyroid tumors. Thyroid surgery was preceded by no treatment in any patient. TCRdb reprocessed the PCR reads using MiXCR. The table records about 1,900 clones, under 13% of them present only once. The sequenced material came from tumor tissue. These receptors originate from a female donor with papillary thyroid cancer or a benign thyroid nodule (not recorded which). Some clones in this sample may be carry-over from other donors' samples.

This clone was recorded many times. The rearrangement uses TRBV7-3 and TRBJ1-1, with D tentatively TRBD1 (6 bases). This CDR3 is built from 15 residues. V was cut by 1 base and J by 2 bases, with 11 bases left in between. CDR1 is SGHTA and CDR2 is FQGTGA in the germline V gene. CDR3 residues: CASSLNQGFNTEAFF. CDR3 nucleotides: TGTGCCAGCAGCTTAAACCAGGGGTTTAACACTGAAGCTTTCTTT.

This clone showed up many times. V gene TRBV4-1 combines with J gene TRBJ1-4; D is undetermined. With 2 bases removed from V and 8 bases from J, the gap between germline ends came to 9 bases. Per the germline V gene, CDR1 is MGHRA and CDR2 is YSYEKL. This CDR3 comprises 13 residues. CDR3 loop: CASSQTDEEKLFF. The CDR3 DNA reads TGCGCCAGCAGCCAAACAGACGAGGAAAAACTGTTTTTT.